Described below is a single T cell receptor beta chain sequence and its context. The conserved final phenylalanine or tryptophan is absent from the CDR3, which likely points to a read error. The limits of the CDR3 on the DNA are not certain, so only TCRdb's listed CDR3 is given. The data derive from a study of tumor and adjacent non-tumor tissue in lung cancer. Germline lookup yields CDR1 SGHAT and CDR2 FQNNGV. The CDR3 is made up of 18 amino acids, end residues included. A modified ARM-PCR protocol with three rounds of nested PCR amplified TCRbeta. MiXCR was run by TCRdb on the multiplex PCR reads, yielding one entry per CDR3 protein. There are some 74,000 distinct CDR3 sequences in the sample; over 60% occur only once, and about a tenth lies in the top ten. RNA was extracted from bulk tissue without any cell sorting.

The specimen sequenced was lung tumor tissue. The clonotype originates from a woman aged 40 to 49 with non-small cell lung cancer. The chain uses TRBV11-2 and TRBJ2-1; the table's D call, TRBD2, has no DNA check behind it. The CDR3 loop is CASRSGLAGGPGVNEQSS.